The table lists the clone carrying this T cell receptor (beta chain) with a few counts. The antigen is unknown. V dropped 0 bases and J dropped 2 bases, with 11 bases sitting between them. In germline, CDR1 is SGHRS, CDR2 YFSETQ. The CDR3 extends over 15 amino acids. The source of the sample is a study of cytomegalovirus exposure and HLA in healthy donors. Study findings and constraints: Only CMV serostatus was available as immune exposure information. As a later analysis showed, several of the most significant clusters appeared to be linked to common viral pathogens.

Both 60 Vbeta primers and 13 Jbeta primers went into the PCR. Using immunoSEQ multiplex PCR, the repertoire was profiled, and TCRdb retains in-frame clones only, with some absent. The sample records some 150,000 clones, about 10% being singletons. Regarding donors, all were healthy bone marrow donors. Sequencing used PBMCs. This receptor was identified in a middle-aged woman in good health and CMV-seropositive. The rearrangement joins TRBV5-1 to TRBJ1-2; D not certain. CDR3 nucleotides: TGCGCCAGCAGCTTGGTAGAAAGAGAGAACTATGGCTACACCTTC. The encoded protein is CASSLVERENYGYTF. The variable domain in full, with the rest retrieved from reference TRBV5-1 and TRBJ1-2, is KAGVTQTPRYLIKTRGQQVTLSCSPISGHRSVSWYQQTPGQGLQFLFEYFSETQRNKGNFPGRFSGRQFSNSRSEMNVSTLELGDSALYLCASSLVERENYGYTFGSGTRLTVV.